This T cell receptor beta chain derives from a study of PD-1 blockade in classical Hodgkin lymphoma (dated by TCRdb to about 2020). Notes on the research overall: Nivolumab dosing was 3 mg/kg intravenously every 2 weeks, continuing until either disease progression or unacceptable toxicity. A peripheral blood immune signature of response to PD-1 blockade in classical Hodgkin lymphoma was defined using TCR beta sequencing and CyTOF. Paper-wide results and their limitations: Diversity was lower in patients who began nivolumab less than 1 year after ASCT, so these patients were left out of later analyses to avoid confounding by immune reconstitution. Trial patients with a complete response had baseline diversity similar to that of newly diagnosed patients, while partial responders and progressors had significantly lower diversity. CD4+ but not CD8+ TCR diversity rose significantly by C4D1 (p=0.0027 vs p=0.16), most apparent in complete responders (p=0.02). Only a single clinical trial cohort was studied, and what caused the repertoire differences, possibly disease activity or prior therapy, remained undefined. Newly diagnosed patients were reported to have lower baseline TCR diversity than healthy donors, and relapsed/refractory patients were reported to have lower baseline TCR diversity still.

Cut back by 5 bases and 2 bases, the V and J ends lie 22 bases apart. CDR1 and CDR2 (SGHRS, YFSETQ) derive from the germline V gene. The CDR3 runs 17 residues from the cysteine to the phenylalanine. Of all the DNA, just the CDR3 is kept, 51 bases in frame from base 1. The Qiagen DNeasy kit was used to extract genomic DNA both from unsorted PBMCs and from the negatively selected CD4+ and CD8+ fractions. TCR beta CDR3 regions were subjected to amplification by immunoSEQ multiplex PCR with primers that anneal to V and J segments. A synthetic immune receptor repertoire was used to minimize amplification bias, and remaining bias was computationally removed after sequencing. On the study's bioinformatics: Custom Python scripts were used to quantify repertoire diversity as the Shannon entropy index. Unsorted, CD4+ and CD8+ repertoires were examined separately, except in combined analyses, for which CD4+ and CD8+ sequences were merged in silico. Clonal expansion was defined as at least a 2-fold frequency increase after treatment relative to C1D1, with a pseudocount of 0.5 for undetected baseline clones. Singleton clones were defined as clones with 0 or 1 copy at C1D1, and non-singleton clones were defined as clones with 2 or more copies. Clones expanded in unsorted samples were annotated as CD4+, CD8+ or unknown by matching protein sequences in sorted samples from the same patient. Wilcoxon tests on paired samples were used to test changes in diversity from C1D1 to C4D1. This immuneACCESS table, as held by TCRdb, lists in-frame sequences with V and J called but not all clones. Of the missing ones, under half trace to an unresolved V gene in checked studies; the others have no known cause. The V and J calls and clone size come from that table; D and trimming were worked out from the DNA. Counted in this sample were around 13,000 clones; almost 90% of them appeared once. Clones ranked in the top ten supply more than 0.4% of the sample.

The time point label corresponds to: cycle 1 day 1 (C1D1), immediately before nivolumab initiation. All trial patients had relapsed after autologous stem cell transplantation, with cohorts A, B and C differing in prior brentuximab vedotin exposure. Magnetic negative selection with a Miltenyi CD4+ T cell isolation kit was used to purify CD4+ T cells from thawed PBMCs. The trial cohort comprised about 60 patients with relapsed/refractory classical Hodgkin lymphoma whose best overall responses were complete response, partial response or progressive disease. Single-agent nivolumab was administered to trial patients in the multi-cohort phase II CheckMate 205 trial. An independent review committee assessed best overall response using the 2007 International Working Group response criteria. PBMCs from the trial were collected at three points: immediately before nivolumab initiation (C1D1), and during therapy at cycle 2 day 1 and cycle 4 day 1. After peripheral blood was drawn into 8 mL Vacutainer Cell Preparation Tubes, PBMCs were isolated by centrifugation and then cryopreserved. Purified CD4+ and CD8+ fractions were prepared only for cases in which an additional PBMC sample was available. Magnetically labelled cells were depleted on LS columns in a quadroMACS separator, and the flow-through was collected as the purified fraction.

As regards this clone: Its antigen target is currently unknown. Base qualities were left out, and no much larger clone turns up one base away.

The TCR comes from a human donor with classical Hodgkin lymphoma. This chain joins TRBV5-1 to TRBJ2-5; the D gene is not confidently resolved. The specimen comprised CD4+ T cells from blood, sampled at baseline. Here the CDR3 is given as CASRSPRSAGLQETQYF. The nucleotide sequence is given as TGCGCCAGCAGAAGCCCTCGATCTGCAGGATTACAAGAGACCCAGTACTTC.